What follows is one TCR beta chain and its context. Its antigen is undetermined. The data originate from a study of T cell responses to AZD1222 COVID-19 vaccine. The germline CDR1 and CDR2 sequences are SGHKS and YYEKEE (reference sequence). The CDR3 is 18 residues long. J gave up 5 bases and V 0 bases, and 11 bases lay outside the gene matches. The protocol was immunoSEQ multiplex PCR, while the TCRdb copy is restricted to in-frame clones and leaves out a portion. Found here are 95,000 to 150,000 clones, around 91% of them singletons; the top ten hold roughly 4.4%. Broader study findings: CD4 TCRs associated with vaccination spanned spike, dominating at 160-218 and 743-854. Clonal diversity may have been underestimated, and the donors were mostly white British, with more females than males. Every sample of the repertoires postdated the peak T cell response. Just five to seven people given AZD1222 tested seropositive at baseline.

The chain has TRBV5-5 and TRBJ2-5, with 12 nucleotides matching TRBD2. This TCR was sampled from an adult in good health. The sample consisted of peripheral blood, taken on day 0 of MenACWY control vaccination. The DNA of the CDR3 is TGTGCCAGCAGCTTGGCGGCTAGCGGGGGGGTTTCAAGGGAGACCCAGTACTTC. Translation: CASSLAASGGVSRETQYF. The variable domain in full, with the rest retrieved from reference TRBV5-5 and TRBJ2-5, is DAGVTQSPTHLIKTRGQQVTLRCSPISGHKSVSWYQQVLGQGPQFIFQYYEKEERGRGNFPDRFSARQFPNYSSELNVNALLLGDSALYLCASSLAASGGVSRETQYFGPGTRLLVL.